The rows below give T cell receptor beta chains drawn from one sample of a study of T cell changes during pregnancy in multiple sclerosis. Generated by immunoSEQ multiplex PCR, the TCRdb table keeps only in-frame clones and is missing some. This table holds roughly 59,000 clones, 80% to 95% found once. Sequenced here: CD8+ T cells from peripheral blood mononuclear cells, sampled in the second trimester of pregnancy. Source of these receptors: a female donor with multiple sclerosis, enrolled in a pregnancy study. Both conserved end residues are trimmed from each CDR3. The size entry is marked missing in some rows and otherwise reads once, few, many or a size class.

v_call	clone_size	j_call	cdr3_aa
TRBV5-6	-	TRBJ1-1	ASSLVAGEAF
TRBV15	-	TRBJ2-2	ATSRAPGVANTGELF
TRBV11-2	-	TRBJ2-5	ASSLVTGETQY
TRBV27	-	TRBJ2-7	ASSPSGRAYEQY
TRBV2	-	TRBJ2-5	ASSEDRSQETQY
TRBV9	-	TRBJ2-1	ASSVAAGYEQF
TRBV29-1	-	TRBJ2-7	SVYSGSYEQY
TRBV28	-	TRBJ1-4	ASRDGLATNEKLF
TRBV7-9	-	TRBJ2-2	ASSSGRAIPGELF
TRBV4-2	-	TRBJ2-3	ASSQTGDTQY
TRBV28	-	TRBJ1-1	ASSGIDQGTEAF
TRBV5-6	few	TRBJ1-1	ASSLQGRTEAF
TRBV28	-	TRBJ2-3	ASRHSSGTGDTQY
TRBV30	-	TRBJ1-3	AWRRQAPLSGNTIY
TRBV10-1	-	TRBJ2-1	ASSQRLADLRSYNEQF
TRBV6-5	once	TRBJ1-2	ASSYGDSRYGYT
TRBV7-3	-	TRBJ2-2	ASSVRLADTGELF
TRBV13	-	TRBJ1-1	ASRTGGSMNTEAF
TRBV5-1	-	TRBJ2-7	ASSSQGITDEQY
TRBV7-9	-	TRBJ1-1	ASSHGGGRGYTLNTEAF
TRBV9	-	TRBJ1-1	ASSERGGTEAF
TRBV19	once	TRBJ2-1	ASIVSSGASGYNEQF
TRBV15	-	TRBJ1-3	ATRRGYGNTIY
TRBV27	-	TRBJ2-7	ASSYTIFYEQY
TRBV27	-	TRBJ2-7	ASSLQGLSYEQY
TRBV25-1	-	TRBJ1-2	ASSVGGYGYT
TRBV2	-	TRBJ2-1	ASSDLRLAGIVGQF
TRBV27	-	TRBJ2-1	ASTWLGTDEQF
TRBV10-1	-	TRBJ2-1	ASRPGTSGPYNEQF
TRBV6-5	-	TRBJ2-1	ASSYLGQVGVHEQF
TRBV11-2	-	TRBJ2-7	ASSYTGVEQY
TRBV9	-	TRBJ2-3	ASSVVLREADTQY
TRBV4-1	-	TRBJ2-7	ASSVHGQGVYEQY
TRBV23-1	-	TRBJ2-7	ASSQSEWDRAPYEQY
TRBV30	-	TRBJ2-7	AAMPEGAGEQY
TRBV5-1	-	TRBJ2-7	ASSLGDRGPNYEQY
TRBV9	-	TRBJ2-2	ASSAGQDTGELF
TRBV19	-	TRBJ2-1	ASSLAGPAYNEQF
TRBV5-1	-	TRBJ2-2	ASWDTSTGELF
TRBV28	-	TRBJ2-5	ASSFVGLAGNQETQY
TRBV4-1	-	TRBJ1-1	ASSQGPVNTEAF
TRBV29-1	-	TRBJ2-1	SVDFGTLNNEQF
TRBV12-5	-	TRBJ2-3	ASTFGAGASDTQY
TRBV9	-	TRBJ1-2	ASSEGGQGTYGYT
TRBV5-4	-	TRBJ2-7	ASSPGLAGVYEQY
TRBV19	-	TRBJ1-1	ASSIGGVNTEAF
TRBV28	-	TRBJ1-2	ASSSTTGSNYGYT
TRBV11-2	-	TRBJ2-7	ASSLSHSGRNEQY
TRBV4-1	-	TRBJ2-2	ASSQVDRGTTGELF
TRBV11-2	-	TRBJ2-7	ASSLAGRGYEQY
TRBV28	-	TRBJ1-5	ASSLTGGNQPQH
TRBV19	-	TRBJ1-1	ASSIPGQRNTEAF
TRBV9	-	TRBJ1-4	ASSVETDRLNEKLF
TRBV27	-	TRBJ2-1	ASTEGTGWNEQF
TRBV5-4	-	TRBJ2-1	ASSLGLAGSYNEQF
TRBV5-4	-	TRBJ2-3	ASSVADLRDTQY
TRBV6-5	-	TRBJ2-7	ASSDPGFPYEQY
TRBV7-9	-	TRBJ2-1	ASSWTSGSKNEQF
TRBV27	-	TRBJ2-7	ASSSGAHFYEQY